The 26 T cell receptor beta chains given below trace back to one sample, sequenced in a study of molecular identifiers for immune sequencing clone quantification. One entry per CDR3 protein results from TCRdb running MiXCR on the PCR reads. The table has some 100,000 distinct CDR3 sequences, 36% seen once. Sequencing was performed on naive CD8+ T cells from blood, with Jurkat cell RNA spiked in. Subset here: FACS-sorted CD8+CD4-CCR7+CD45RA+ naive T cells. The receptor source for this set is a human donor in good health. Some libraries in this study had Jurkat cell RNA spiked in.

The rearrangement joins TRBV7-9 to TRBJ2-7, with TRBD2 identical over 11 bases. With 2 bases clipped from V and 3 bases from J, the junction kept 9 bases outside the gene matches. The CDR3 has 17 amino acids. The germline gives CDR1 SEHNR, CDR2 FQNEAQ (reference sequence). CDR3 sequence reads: CASSLTPGTSGIYEQYF. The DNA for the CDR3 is TGTGCCAGCAGCTTAACCCCCGGGACTAGCGGAATCTACGAGCAGTACTTC.

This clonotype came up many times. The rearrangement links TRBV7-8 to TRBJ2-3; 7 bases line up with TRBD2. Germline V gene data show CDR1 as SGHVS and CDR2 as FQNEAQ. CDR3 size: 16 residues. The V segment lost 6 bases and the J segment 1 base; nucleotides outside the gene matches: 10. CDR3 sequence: CASSSTPSGRTDTQYF. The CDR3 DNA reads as TGTGCCAGCAGTTCGACGCCTAGCGGCCGCACAGATACGCAGTATTTT.

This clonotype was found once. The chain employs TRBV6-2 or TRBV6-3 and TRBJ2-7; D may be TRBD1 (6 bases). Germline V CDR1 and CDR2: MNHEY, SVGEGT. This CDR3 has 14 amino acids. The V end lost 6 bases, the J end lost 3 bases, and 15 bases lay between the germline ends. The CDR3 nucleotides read TGTGCCAGCAGATTCCAGGGGATGGGCTACGAGCAGTACTTC. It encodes CASRFQGMGYEQYF.

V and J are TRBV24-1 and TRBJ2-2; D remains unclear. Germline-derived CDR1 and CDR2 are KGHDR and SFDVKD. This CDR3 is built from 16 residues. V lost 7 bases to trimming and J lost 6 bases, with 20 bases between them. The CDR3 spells CATRGPGVTLPGELFF. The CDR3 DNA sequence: TGTGCCACCAGGGGCCCTGGTGTCACCCTCCCCGGGGAGCTGTTTTTT.

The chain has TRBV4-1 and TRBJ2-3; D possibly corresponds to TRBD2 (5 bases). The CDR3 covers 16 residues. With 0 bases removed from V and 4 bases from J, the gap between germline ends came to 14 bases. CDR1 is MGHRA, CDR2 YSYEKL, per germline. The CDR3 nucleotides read TGCGCCAGCAGCCAAGAGACCCGGGGTTTCGCAGATACGCAGTATTTT. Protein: CASSQETRGFADTQYF.

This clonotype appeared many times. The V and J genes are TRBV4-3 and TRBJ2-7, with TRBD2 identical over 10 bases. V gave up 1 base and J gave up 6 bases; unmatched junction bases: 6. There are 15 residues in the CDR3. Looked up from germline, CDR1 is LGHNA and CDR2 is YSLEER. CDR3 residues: CASSQVASGSAEQYF. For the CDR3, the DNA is TGCGCCAGCAGCCAAGTCGCTAGCGGGAGCGCCGAGCAGTACTTC.

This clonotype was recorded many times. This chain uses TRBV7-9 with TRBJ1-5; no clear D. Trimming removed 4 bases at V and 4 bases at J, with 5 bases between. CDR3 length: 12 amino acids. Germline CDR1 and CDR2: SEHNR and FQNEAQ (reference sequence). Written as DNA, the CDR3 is TGTGCCAGCAGCTCGCCGAATCAGCCCCAGCATTTT. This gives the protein CASSSPNQPQHF. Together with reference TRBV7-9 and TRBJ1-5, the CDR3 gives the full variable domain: DTGVSQNPRHKITKRGQNVTFRCDPISEHNRLYWYRQTLGQGPEFLTYFQNEAQLEKSRLLSDRFSAERPKGSFSTLEIQRTEQGDSAMYLCASSSPNQPQHFGDGTRLSIL.

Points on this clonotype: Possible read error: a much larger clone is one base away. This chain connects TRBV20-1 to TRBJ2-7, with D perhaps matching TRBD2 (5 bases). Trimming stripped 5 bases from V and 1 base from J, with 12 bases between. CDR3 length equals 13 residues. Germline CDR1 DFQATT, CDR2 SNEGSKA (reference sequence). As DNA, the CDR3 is TGCAGTGCTCCCGACGAGGGTTCCTACGAGCAGTACTTC. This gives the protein CSAPDEGSYEQYF.

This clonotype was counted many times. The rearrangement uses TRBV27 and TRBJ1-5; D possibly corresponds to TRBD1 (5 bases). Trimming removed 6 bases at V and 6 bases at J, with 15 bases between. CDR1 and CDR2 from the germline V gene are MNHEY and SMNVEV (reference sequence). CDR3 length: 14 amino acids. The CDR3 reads CASSQLGGSQPQHF. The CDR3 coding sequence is TGTGCCAGCAGCCAGCTGGGGGGTAGTCAGCCCCAGCATTTT.

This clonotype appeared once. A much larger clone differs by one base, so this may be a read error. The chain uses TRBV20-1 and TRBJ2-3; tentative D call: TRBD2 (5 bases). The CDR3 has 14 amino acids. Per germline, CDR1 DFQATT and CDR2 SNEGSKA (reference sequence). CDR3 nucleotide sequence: TGCAGTGCTAGGGCCCAGCGGAGCACAGCTACGCAGTATTTT. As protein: CSARAQRSTATQYF.

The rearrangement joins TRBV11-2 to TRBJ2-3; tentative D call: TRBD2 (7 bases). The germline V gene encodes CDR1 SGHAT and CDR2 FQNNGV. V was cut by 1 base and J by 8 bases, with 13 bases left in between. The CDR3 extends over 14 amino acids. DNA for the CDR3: TGTGCCAGCAGCTTAGGTGGGGGCGGGGGTACGCAGTATTTT. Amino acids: CASSLGGGGGTQYF.

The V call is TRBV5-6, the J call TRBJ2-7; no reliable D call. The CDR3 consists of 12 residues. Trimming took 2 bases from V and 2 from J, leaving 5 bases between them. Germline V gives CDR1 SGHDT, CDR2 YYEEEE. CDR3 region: CASSFLTYEQYF. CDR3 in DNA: TGTGCCAGCAGCTTCCTGACCTACGAGCAGTACTTC.

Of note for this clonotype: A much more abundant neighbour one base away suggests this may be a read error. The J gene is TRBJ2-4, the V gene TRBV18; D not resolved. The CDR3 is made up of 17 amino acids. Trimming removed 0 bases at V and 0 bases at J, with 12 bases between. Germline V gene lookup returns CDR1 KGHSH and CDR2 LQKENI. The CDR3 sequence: CASSPPRKQLAKNIQYF. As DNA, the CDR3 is TGTGCCAGCTCACCACCGAGGAAACAGTTAGCCAAAAACATTCAGTACTTC.

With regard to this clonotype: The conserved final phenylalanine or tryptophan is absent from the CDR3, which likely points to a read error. This CDR3 reads CASSLRDRGSEAFN. CDR3 bases: TGTGCCAGCAGCTTAAGGGACAGGGGATCTGAAGCTTTCAAT. J is TRBJ1-1 and V is TRBV7-6; 10 nucleotides match TRBD1. Germline values: CDR1 SGHVS, CDR2 FNYEAQ. The CDR3 is made up of 14 amino acids. J gave up 6 bases and V 2 bases, and 3 bases lay outside the gene matches.

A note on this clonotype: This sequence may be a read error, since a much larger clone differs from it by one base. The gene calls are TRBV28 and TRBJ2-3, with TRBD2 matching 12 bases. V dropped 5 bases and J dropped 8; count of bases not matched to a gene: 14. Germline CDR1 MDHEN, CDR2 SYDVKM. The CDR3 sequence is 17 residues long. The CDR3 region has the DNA TGTGCCAGCAGTCCCCGGACTAGCGGGATTTCGGGGGCTACGCAGTATTTT. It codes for CASSPRTSGISGATQYF. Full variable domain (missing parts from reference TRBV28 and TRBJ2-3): DVKVTQSSRYLVKRTGEKVFLECVQDMDHENMFWYRQDPGLGLRLIYFSYDVKMKEKGDIPEGYSVSREKKERFSLILESASTNQTSMYLCASSPRTSGISGATQYFGPGTRLTVL.

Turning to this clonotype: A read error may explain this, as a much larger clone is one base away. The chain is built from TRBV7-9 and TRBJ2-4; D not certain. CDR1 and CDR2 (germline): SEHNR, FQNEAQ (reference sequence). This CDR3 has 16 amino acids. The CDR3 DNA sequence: TGTGCCAGCAGCTTTAGGGCCACAAGATCGACAAACAATCAGTACTTC. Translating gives CASSFRATRSTNNQYF. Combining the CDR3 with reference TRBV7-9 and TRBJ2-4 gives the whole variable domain DTGVSQNPRHKITKRGQNVTFRCDPISEHNRLYWYRQTLGQGPEFLTYFQNEAQLEKSRLLSDRFSAERPKGSFSTLEIQRTEQGDSAMYLCASSFRATRSTNNQYFGAGTRLSVL.

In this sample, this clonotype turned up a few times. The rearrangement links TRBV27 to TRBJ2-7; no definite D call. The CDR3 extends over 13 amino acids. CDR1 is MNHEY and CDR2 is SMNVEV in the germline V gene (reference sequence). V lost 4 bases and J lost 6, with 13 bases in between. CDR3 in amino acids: CASSWTVGSEQYF. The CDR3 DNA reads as TGTGCCAGCAGTTGGACGGTCGGGTCCGAGCAGTACTTC.

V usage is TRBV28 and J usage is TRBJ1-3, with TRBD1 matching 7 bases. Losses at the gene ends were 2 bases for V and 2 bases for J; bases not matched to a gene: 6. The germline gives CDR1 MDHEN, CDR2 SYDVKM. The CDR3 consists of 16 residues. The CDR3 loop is CASSLNLQGAGNTIYF. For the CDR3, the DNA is TGTGCCAGCAGTTTAAATCTGCAGGGGGCTGGAAACACCATATATTTT.

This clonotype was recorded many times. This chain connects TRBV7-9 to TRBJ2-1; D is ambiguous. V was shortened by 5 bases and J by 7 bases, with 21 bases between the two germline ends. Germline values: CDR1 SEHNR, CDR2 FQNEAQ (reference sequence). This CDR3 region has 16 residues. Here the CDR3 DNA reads TGTGCCAGCAGCCCCGCCCTAGGTCCTTCAGTTAATGAGCAGTTCTTC. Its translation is CASSPALGPSVNEQFF.

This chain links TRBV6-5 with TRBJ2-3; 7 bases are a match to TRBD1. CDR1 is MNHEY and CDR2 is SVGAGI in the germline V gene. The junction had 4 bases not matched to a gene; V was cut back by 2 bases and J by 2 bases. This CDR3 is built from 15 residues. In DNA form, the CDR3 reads TGTGCCAGCAGTTACGGGGACAGCCTCACAGATACGCAGTATTTT. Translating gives CASSYGDSLTDTQYF.

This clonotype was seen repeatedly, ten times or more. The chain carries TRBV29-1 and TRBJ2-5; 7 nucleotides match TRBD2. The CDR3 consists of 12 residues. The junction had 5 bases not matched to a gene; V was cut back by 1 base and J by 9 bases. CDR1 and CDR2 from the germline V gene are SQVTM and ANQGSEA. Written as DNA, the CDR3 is TGCAGCGTTGAAGCAGGTGGGGGGGCCCAGTACTTC. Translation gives CSVEAGGGAQYF.

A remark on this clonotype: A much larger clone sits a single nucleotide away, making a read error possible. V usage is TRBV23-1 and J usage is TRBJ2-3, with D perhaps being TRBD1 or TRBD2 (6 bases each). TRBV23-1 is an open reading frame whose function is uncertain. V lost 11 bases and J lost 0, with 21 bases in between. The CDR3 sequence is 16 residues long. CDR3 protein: CARGGRALPSTDTQYF. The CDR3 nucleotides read TGCGCCCGAGGGGGGCGGGCTTTGCCTAGCACAGATACGCAGTATTTT.

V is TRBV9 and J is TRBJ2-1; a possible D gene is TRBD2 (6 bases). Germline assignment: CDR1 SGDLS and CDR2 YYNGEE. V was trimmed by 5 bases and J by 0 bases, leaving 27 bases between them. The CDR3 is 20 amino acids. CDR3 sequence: CASSSTGLDFSTSSYNEQFF. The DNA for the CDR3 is TGTGCCAGCAGTTCAACGGGACTCGATTTCTCTACGAGCTCCTACAATGAGCAGTTCTTC.

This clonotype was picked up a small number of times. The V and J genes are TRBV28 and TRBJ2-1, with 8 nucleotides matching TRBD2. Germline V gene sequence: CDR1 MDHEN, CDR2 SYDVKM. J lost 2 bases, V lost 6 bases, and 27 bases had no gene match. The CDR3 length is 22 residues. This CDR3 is CASSSLAGSEGVYRATYNEQFF. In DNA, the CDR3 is TGTGCCAGCAGCTCCCTAGCGGGCAGTGAAGGAGTCTATCGGGCCACCTACAATGAGCAGTTCTTC.

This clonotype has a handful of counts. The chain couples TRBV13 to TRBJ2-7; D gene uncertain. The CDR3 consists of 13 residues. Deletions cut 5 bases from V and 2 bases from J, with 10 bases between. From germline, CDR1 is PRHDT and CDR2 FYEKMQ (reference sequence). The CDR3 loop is CASSQALTYEQYF. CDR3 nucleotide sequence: TGTGCCAGCAGCCAAGCCCTTACCTACGAGCAGTACTTC.

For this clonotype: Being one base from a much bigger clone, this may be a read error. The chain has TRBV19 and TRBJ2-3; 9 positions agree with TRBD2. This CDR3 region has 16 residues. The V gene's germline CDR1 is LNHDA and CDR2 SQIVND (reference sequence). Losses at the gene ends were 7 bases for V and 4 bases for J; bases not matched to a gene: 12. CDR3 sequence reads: CASNAPGAGGPDTQYF. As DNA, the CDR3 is TGTGCCAGTAATGCCCCCGGAGCGGGAGGACCAGATACGCAGTATTTT.